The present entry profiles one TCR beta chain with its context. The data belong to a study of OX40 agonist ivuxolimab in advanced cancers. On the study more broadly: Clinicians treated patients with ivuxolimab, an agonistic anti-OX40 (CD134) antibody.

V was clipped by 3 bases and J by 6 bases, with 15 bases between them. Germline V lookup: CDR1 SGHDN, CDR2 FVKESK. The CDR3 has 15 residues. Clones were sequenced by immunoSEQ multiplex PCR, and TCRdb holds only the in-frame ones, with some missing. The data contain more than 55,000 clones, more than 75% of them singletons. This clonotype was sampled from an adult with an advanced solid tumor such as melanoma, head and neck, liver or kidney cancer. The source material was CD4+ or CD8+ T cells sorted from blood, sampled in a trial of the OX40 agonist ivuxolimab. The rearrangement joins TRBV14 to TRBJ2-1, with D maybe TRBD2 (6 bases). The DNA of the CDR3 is TGTGCCAGCAGCCACAACGTACTAGCACGCAATGAGCAGTTCTTC. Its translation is CASSHNVLARNEQFF.